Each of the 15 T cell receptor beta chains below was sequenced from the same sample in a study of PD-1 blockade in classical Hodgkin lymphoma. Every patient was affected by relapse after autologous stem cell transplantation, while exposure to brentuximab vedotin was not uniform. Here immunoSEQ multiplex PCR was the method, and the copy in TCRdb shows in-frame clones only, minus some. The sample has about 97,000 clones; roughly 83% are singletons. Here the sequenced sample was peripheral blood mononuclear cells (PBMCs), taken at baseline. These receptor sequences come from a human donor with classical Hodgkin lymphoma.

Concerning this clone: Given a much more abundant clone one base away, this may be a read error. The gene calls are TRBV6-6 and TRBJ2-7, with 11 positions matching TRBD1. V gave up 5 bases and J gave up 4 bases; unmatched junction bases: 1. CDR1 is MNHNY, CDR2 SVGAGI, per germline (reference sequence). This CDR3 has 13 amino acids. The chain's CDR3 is CASSGTGGYEQYF. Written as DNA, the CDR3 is TGTGCCAGCAGTGGGACAGGGGGATACGAGCAGTACTTC.

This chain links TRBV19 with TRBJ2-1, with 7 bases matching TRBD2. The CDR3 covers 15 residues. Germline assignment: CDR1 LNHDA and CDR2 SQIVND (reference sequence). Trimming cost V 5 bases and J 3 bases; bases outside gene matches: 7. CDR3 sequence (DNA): TGTGCCAGTAGTCCTTTGGCGGGAGTCTACAATGAGCAGTTCTTC. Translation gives CASSPLAGVYNEQFF.

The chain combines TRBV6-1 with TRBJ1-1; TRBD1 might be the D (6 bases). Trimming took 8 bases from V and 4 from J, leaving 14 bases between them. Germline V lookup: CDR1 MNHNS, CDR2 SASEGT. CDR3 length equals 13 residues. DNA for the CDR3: TGTGCCAGCGGGCCAGGGGAACGCACTGAAGCTTTCTTT. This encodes CASGPGERTEAFF.

This chain's CDR3 is CASLGGYTYEQYF. DNA of the CDR3: TGTGCCAGCCTTGGAGGATACACCTACGAGCAGTACTTC. The rearrangement links TRBV2 to TRBJ2-5; D perhaps matches TRBD2 (5 bases). Near its end, the DNA agrees better with TRBJ2-7, so the J call may be wrong. Germline loops: CDR1 SNHLY, CDR2 FYNNEI. The CDR3 totals 13 residues.

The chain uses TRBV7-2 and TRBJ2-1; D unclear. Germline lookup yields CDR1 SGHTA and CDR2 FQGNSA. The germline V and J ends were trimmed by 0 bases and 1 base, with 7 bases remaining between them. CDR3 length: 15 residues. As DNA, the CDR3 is TGTGCCAGCAGCTTAGCGGTAGGGTCCTACAATGAGCAGTTCTTC. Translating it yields CASSLAVGSYNEQFF.

The CDR3 DNA reads TGTGCCAGCAGCAGACAGTTTAGCGACTCCTACGAGCAGTACTTC. It translates to CASSRQFSDSYEQYF. The chain combines TRBV9 with TRBJ2-7; D assignment may be TRBD1 or TRBD2 (5 bases each). With 4 bases removed from V and 0 bases from J, the gap between germline ends came to 14 bases. Germline CDR1 and CDR2: SGDLS and YYNGEE. This CDR3 contains 15 residues.

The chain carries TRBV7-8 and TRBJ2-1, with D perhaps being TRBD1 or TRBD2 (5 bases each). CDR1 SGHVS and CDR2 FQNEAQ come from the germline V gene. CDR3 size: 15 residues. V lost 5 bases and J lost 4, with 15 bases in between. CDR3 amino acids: CASSPGPQIYNEQFF. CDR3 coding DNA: TGTGCCAGCAGCCCGGGACCGCAGATATACAATGAGCAGTTCTTC. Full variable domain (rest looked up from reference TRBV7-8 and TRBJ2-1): GAGVSQSPRYKVAKRGQDVALRCDPISGHVSLFWYQQALGQGPEFLTYFQNEAQLDKSGLPSDRFFAERPEGSVSTLKIQRTQQEDSAVYLCASSPGPQIYNEQFFGPGTRLTVL.

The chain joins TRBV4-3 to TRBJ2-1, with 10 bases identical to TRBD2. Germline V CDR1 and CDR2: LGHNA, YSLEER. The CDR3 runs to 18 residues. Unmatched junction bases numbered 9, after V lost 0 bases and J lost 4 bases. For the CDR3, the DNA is TGCGCCAGCAGCCAAGATGGTGGCCTAGCGGGAGAATACAATGAGCAGTTCTTC. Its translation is CASSQDGGLAGEYNEQFF.

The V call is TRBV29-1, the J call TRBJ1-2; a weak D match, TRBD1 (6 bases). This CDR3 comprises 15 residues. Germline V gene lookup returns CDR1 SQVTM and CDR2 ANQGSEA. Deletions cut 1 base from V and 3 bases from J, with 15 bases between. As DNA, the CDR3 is TGCAGCGTTGAAGGGGGGCCCGGGGGAGACTATGGCTACACCTTC. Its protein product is CSVEGGPGGDYGYTF.

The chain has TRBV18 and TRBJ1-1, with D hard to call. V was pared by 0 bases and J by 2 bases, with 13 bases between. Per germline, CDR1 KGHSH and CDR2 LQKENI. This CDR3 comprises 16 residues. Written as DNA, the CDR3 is TGTGCCAGCTCACCACCCGACTCGACTGTTAACACTGAAGCTTTCTTT. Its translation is CASSPPDSTVNTEAFF.

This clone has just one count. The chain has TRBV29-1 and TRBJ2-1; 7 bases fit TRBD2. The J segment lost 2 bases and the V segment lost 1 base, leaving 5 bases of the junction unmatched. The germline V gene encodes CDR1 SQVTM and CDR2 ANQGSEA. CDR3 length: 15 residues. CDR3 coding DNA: TGCAGCGTTGAAGTGGTGGGAGGGCCCTACAATGAGCAGTTCTTC. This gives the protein CSVEVVGGPYNEQFF.

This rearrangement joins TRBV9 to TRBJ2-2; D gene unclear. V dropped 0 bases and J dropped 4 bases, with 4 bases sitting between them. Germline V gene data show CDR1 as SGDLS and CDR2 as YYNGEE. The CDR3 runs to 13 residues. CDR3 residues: CASSVAGTGELFF. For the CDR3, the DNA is TGTGCCAGCAGCGTAGCCGGCACCGGGGAGCTGTTTTTT.

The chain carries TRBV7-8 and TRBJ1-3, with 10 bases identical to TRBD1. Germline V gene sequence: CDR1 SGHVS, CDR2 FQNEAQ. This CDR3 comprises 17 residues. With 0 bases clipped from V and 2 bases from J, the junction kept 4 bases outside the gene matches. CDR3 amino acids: CASSLASGTGAGNTIYF. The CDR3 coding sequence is TGTGCCAGCAGCTTAGCTTCGGGGACAGGGGCTGGAAACACCATATATTTT.

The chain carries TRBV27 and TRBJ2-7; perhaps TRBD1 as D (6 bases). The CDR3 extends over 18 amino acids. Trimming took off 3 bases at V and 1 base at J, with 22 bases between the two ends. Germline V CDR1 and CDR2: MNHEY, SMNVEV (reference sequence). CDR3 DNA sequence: TGTGCCAGCAGTTTGGCCTTCGGACAGCCCAAACTTTCCTACGAGCAGTACTTC. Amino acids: CASSLAFGQPKLSYEQYF.

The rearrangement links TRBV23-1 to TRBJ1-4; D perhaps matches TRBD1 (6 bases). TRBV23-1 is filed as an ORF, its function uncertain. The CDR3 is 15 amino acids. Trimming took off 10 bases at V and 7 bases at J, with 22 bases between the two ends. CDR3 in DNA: TGCGCCAAACAGCAACAGGGCTTACCGGGTGAAAAACTGTTTTTT. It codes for CAKQQQGLPGEKLFF.